Listed here are 22 T cell receptor beta chains from one sample, sequenced in a study of memory CD4+ T cells and cytomegalovirus serostatus. The sort gate was single viable CD3+CD4+CD8-CD45RO+ cells for memory CD4+ T cells. Method: immunoSEQ multiplex PCR; TCRdb's copy keeps in-frame clones and lacks some. The table lists 45,000 to 65,000 clones, about 79% of them singletons. Sequencing input: memory CD4+ T cells from blood. These receptors came from an adult in good health and CMV-seronegative.

CDR3 DNA sequence: TGTGCCAGCAGCCAAAACTATGAGAATGAGCAGTTCTTC. Protein product: CASSQNYENEQFF. The chain is built from TRBV4-2 and TRBJ2-1; D not resolved. V gave up 2 bases and J gave up 7 bases, with 9 bases separating them. The CDR3 has 13 residues. Germline CDR1 is LGHNA and CDR2 is YNFKEQ.

V is TRBV30 and J is TRBJ1-4; D is uncertain. Germline CDR1 reads GTSNPN; CDR2 reads SVGIG (reference sequence). The ends were cut back, 5 bases at V and 8 bases at J, with 18 bases in the middle. The CDR3 has 14 residues. CDR3 in DNA: TGTGCCTGGCGGGTAGGGATGCCGGGAGAAAAACTGTTTTTT. This translates into CAWRVGMPGEKLFF.

The chain employs TRBV28 and TRBJ1-4, with TRBD1 matching over 7 bases. V was pared by 8 bases and J by 6 bases, with 6 bases of the junction left unmatched. CDR3 size: 13 residues. Germline CDR1 reads MDHEN; CDR2 reads SYDVKM. The CDR3 loop is CASQGTAHEKLFF. CDR3 DNA sequence: TGTGCCAGCCAGGGGACAGCGCATGAAAAACTGTTTTTT.

The V and J genes are TRBV4-1 and TRBJ2-5, with 10 bases aligning to TRBD2. Germline CDR1 is MGHRA and CDR2 is YSYEKL. The length of the CDR3 is 17 residues. With 0 bases clipped from V and 6 bases from J, the junction kept 10 bases outside the gene matches. The CDR3 coding sequence is TGCGCCAGCAGCCAAGATAACAGCGGGGGGGCCTTTCAGACCCAGTACTTC. Translating it yields CASSQDNSGGAFQTQYF.

The chain uses TRBV6-6 and TRBJ2-5; D remains ambiguous. Looked up from germline, CDR1 is MNHNY and CDR2 is SVGAGI (reference sequence). Trimming took 2 bases from V and 4 from J, leaving 11 bases between them. This CDR3 is 14 amino acids long. The CDR3 loop is CASSYRFPPETQYF. The CDR3 bases are TGTGCCAGCAGTTACAGGTTTCCCCCAGAGACCCAGTACTTC.

In its sample, this clone was seen once. The chain joins TRBV27 to TRBJ2-2, with no clear D. The CDR3 contains 12 residues. The V end lost 1 base, the J end lost 8 bases, and 5 bases lay between the germline ends. CDR1 is MNHEY and CDR2 is SMNVEV in the germline V gene (reference sequence). The CDR3 sequence is CASSLFPGELFF. In DNA form, the CDR3 reads TGTGCCAGCAGTTTATTTCCGGGGGAGCTGTTTTTT.

The chain links TRBV30 to TRBJ2-2; D ambiguous. CDR1 and CDR2 (germline): GTSNPN, SVGIG (reference sequence). Trimming removed 2 bases from V and 6 bases from J, with 10 bases in between. The CDR3 is 13 residues long. Here the CDR3 DNA reads TGTGCCTGGAGTTCATGGGGTTCCGGGGAGCTGTTTTTT. It translates to CAWSSWGSGELFF.

The rearrangement joins TRBV25-1 to TRBJ2-7, with D possibly matching TRBD2 (6 bases). Germline CDR1 is MGHDK and CDR2 is SYGVNS. V was pared by 2 bases and J by 7 bases, with 15 bases between. This CDR3 comprises 14 residues. As DNA, the CDR3 is TGTGCCAGCAGTGAACGTGGTGGCGGGGTTGAGCAGTACTTC. This sequence encodes CASSERGGGVEQYF.

The chain has TRBV6-1 and TRBJ1-1; D unclear. Trimming took 7 bases from V and 5 from J, leaving 14 bases between them. From germline, CDR1 is MNHNS and CDR2 SASEGT. CDR3 length: 13 residues. The CDR3 reads CASTPRLQTEAFF. CDR3 bases: TGTGCCAGCACTCCTAGGTTGCAGACTGAAGCTTTCTTT.

There are a few counts of this clone. V and J are TRBV2 and TRBJ1-4, with a weak D call TRBD1 (5 bases). Per germline, CDR1 SNHLY and CDR2 FYNNEI. The CDR3 has 14 residues. The V and J ends lost 0 bases and 8 bases respectively, with 10 bases between them. CDR3 DNA sequence: TGTGCCAGCAGTGAAGCAGGGGAAGGCGAAAAACTGTTTTTT. Its protein product is CASSEAGEGEKLFF.

In its sample, this clone was seen once. The chain uses TRBV5-1 and TRBJ2-7; 9 positions agree with TRBD1. Germline-derived CDR1 and CDR2 are SGHRS and YFSETQ. With 0 bases clipped from V and 7 bases from J, the junction kept 11 bases outside the gene matches. The CDR3 spans 16 residues. The CDR3 loop reads CASSLAPGQGGLEQYF. CDR3 sequence (DNA): TGCGCCAGCAGCTTGGCTCCGGGACAGGGAGGCCTGGAGCAGTACTTC.

This clone was picked up one time. This sequence joins TRBV29-1 and TRBJ2-1, with D perhaps TRBD1 (6 bases). CDR1 is SQVTM and CDR2 is ANQGSEA in the germline V gene. The CDR3 totals 14 residues. V was pared by 1 base and J by 6 bases, with 13 bases between. CDR3 sequence (DNA): TGCAGCGTTGAAGGGCGCCAGGGGTCCAATGAGCAGTTCTTC. Residues: CSVEGRQGSNEQFF.

This clone turned up a few times. The V and J genes are TRBV7-8 and TRBJ1-4; D not resolved. Germline V gene sequence: CDR1 SGHVS, CDR2 FQNEAQ. Trimming took off 0 bases at V and 5 bases at J, with 25 bases between the two ends. This CDR3 spans 20 amino acids. The CDR3 nucleotides read TGTGCCAGCAGCTTAGCGGTTCCCCCATTCATCTCAGCAGTGAATGAAAAACTGTTTTTT. It translates to CASSLAVPPFISAVNEKLFF.

The V gene is TRBV7-8, the J gene TRBJ2-7, with TRBD1 identical over 7 bases. Germline V gene data show CDR1 as SGHVS and CDR2 as FQNEAQ. The CDR3 consists of 14 residues. V lost 7 bases to trimming and J lost 2 bases; unmatched junction nucleotides: 8. CDR3 DNA sequence: TGTGCCAGCAACTCGGCCGGGACAGCCTACGAGCAGTACTTC. Translation gives CASNSAGTAYEQYF. Using reference TRBV7-8 and TRBJ2-7 for the parts outside the CDR3, the full variable domain is GAGVSQSPRYKVAKRGQDVALRCDPISGHVSLFWYQQALGQGPEFLTYFQNEAQLDKSGLPSDRFFAERPEGSVSTLKIQRTQQEDSAVYLCASNSAGTAYEQYFGPGTRLTVT.

A remark on this clone: Other DNA sequences within the sample encode an identical CDR3. This sequence joins TRBV18 and TRBJ2-3, with 7 bases fitting TRBD2. The junction had 0 bases not matched to a gene; V was cut back by 2 bases and J by 1 base. CDR3 length equals 14 residues. From germline, CDR1 is KGHSH and CDR2 LQKENI. CDR3 sequence reads: CASSPTSGTDTQYF. The CDR3 DNA reads as TGTGCCAGCTCACCAACTAGCGGCACAGATACGCAGTATTTT.

The rearrangement uses TRBV19 and TRBJ1-1; 7 positions match TRBD1. The CDR3 has 10 amino acids. Unmatched junction bases numbered 2, after V lost 8 bases and J lost 8 bases. The germline V gene encodes CDR1 LNHDA and CDR2 SQIVND (reference sequence). The CDR3 nucleotides are TGTGCCAGTGGGACAGCAGAAGCTTTCTTT. Amino acid sequence: CASGTAEAFF.

This sequence joins TRBV7-2 and TRBJ1-1; D is unresolved. This CDR3 has 14 amino acids. Trimming took off 1 base at V and 2 bases at J, with 8 bases between the two ends. Germline loops: CDR1 SGHTA, CDR2 FQGNSA. The CDR3 reads CASSLGPSNTEAFF. The DNA for the CDR3 is TGTGCCAGCAGCTTAGGGCCCTCTAACACTGAAGCTTTCTTT.

This chain uses TRBV7-8 with TRBJ2-3; either TRBD1 or TRBD2 may fit D (5 bases each). The CDR3 consists of 15 residues. V lost 5 bases to trimming and J lost 5 bases, with 17 bases between them. The germline CDR1 and CDR2 sequences are SGHVS and FQNEAQ. The CDR3 loop is CASSARDGEGDTQYF. CDR3 DNA: TGTGCCAGCAGCGCCCGGGACGGCGAGGGAGATACGCAGTATTTT. The complete variable domain, with remaining parts taken from reference TRBV7-8 and TRBJ2-3, reads GAGVSQSPRYKVAKRGQDVALRCDPISGHVSLFWYQQALGQGPEFLTYFQNEAQLDKSGLPSDRFFAERPEGSVSTLKIQRTQQEDSAVYLCASSARDGEGDTQYFGPGTRLTVL.

This clone was counted once. The chain uses TRBV6-6 and TRBJ1-2; maybe TRBD1 (5 bases). The CDR3 extends over 13 amino acids. Germline loops: CDR1 MNHNY, CDR2 SVGAGI (reference sequence). The DNA for the CDR3 is TGTGCACACTTTGGGGGGATCAACTATGGCTACACCTTC. Translated: CAHFGGINYGYTF.

This chain uses TRBV19 with TRBJ1-3; D is unresolved. Trimming removed 7 bases at V and 0 bases at J, with 10 bases between. The CDR3 is 14 amino acids. CDR1 and CDR2 from the germline V gene are LNHDA and SQIVND (reference sequence). The CDR3 spells CASTPAVSGNTIYF. In DNA, the CDR3 is TGTGCCAGTACCCCGGCCGTCTCTGGAAACACCATATATTTT.

As to this clone: Other DNA sequences from this sample encode an identical CDR3 as well. The DNA of the CDR3 is TGTGCCAGTAACCCTGACGGGACCTACGAGCAGTACTTC. It encodes CASNPDGTYEQYF. This sequence joins TRBV19 and TRBJ2-7; D possibly corresponds to TRBD2 (5 bases). CDR3 length: 13 residues. Germline CDR1 is LNHDA and CDR2 is SQIVND (reference sequence). V lost 7 bases, J lost 2 bases, and 12 bases lay in between.

This clone was counted only a few times. The chain links TRBV13 to TRBJ1-2, with D possibly TRBD1 on 6 matching bases. Germline-derived CDR1 and CDR2 are PRHDT and FYEKMQ (reference sequence). The V end lost 4 bases, the J end lost 0 bases, and 21 bases lay between the germline ends. The CDR3 has 18 residues. As DNA, the CDR3 is TGTGCCAGCAGCTCGAAATGGCAGGGGCAAGCCCCTAACTATGGCTACACCTTC. Its protein is CASSSKWQGQAPNYGYTF.